One sample yielded the 17 T cell receptor beta chains listed below, sequenced in a study of preoperative IRX-2 immunotherapy in early breast cancer. TCRdb's table, derived via immunoSEQ multiplex PCR, lists solely in-frame clones and lacks some. The table has around 88,000 clones, just over 85% seen once. Treatment described: preoperative locoregional IRX-2 cytokine immunotherapy. The source material was tumor tissue, sampled after IRX-2 immunotherapy. All receptors come from a human donor with breast cancer.

The chain recombines TRBV6-8 with TRBJ1-2, with D unclear. This CDR3 is 13 amino acids long. V was shortened by 5 bases and J by 8 bases, with 15 bases between the two germline ends. Germline V lookup: CDR1 MNHGY, CDR2 SAAAGT. CDR3 coding DNA: TGTGCCAGCAGTGAGAGTAAAAGTCGAGGCTACACCTTC. Translated: CASSESKSRGYTF.

The genes are TRBV19 and TRBJ2-7; 9 bases map to TRBD1. The CDR3 loop spans 15 amino acids. Germline V lookup: CDR1 LNHDA, CDR2 SQIVND (reference sequence). J was trimmed by 3 bases and V by 1 base; bases with no gene match: 4. As DNA, the CDR3 is TGTGCCAGTAGTATAGGTGGGACAGGGTACTACGAGCAGTACTTC. It codes for CASSIGGTGYYEQYF.

J is TRBJ1-6 and V is TRBV7-6; D is undetermined. CDR1 and CDR2 (germline): SGHVS, FNYEAQ. The CDR3 covers 15 residues. V lost 5 bases, J lost 10 bases, and 18 bases lay in between. The CDR3 is CASSPNLGLGSPLHF. CDR3 in DNA: TGTGCCAGCAGCCCAAACTTGGGATTAGGGTCACCCCTCCACTTT.

V usage is TRBV6-8 and J usage is TRBJ2-4; 7 bases are shared with TRBD1. This CDR3 comprises 14 residues. The germline gives CDR1 MNHGY, CDR2 SAAAGT. V lost 5 bases and J lost 0; bases outside the gene matches: 1. The CDR3 nucleotides are TGTGCCAGCAGTAGGGACAGAGCCAAAAACATTCAGTACTTC. It codes for CASSRDRAKNIQYF.

The rearrangement uses TRBV29-1 and TRBJ1-4; the D gene is possibly TRBD1 (5 bases). The V end was cut by 6 bases, the J end by 3 bases, with 11 bases between. This CDR3 is built from 13 residues. CDR1 is SQVTM, CDR2 ANQGSEA, per germline. The CDR3 loop is CSVPGRANEKLFF. CDR3 coding DNA: TGCAGCGTCCCAGGGCGCGCTAATGAAAAACTGTTTTTT.

This chain links TRBV12-5 with TRBJ1-3; unclear D gene. Trimming removed 6 bases at V and 5 bases at J, with 8 bases between. The germline CDR1 and CDR2 sequences are LGHNT and FRNRAP. The CDR3 sequence is 12 residues long. CDR3 in DNA: TGTGCTAGTGGAGTAAACAGAAACACCATATATTTT. Translating it yields CASGVNRNTIYF. The variable domain in full, with the rest retrieved from reference TRBV12-5 and TRBJ1-3, is DARVTQTPRHKVTEMGQEVTMRCQPILGHNTVFWYRQTMMQGLELLAYFRNRAPLDDSGMPKDRFSAEMPDATLATLKIQPSEPRDSAVYFCASGVNRNTIYFGEGSWLTVV.

This chain links TRBV28 with TRBJ2-1; TRBD1 matches at 10 bases. The germline gives CDR1 MDHEN, CDR2 SYDVKM. V lost 5 bases to trimming and J lost 4 bases; unmatched junction nucleotides: 8. The CDR3 has 16 amino acids. The CDR3 loop is CASSLTGGIPYNEQFF. CDR3 coding DNA: TGTGCCAGCAGTCTGACAGGGGGCATCCCATACAATGAGCAGTTCTTC.

The chain has TRBV14 and TRBJ1-2; weak D call: TRBD1 (6 bases). Germline V gene lookup returns CDR1 SGHDN and CDR2 FVKESK. The CDR3 consists of 16 residues. Trimming removed 0 bases at V and 6 bases at J, with 17 bases between. CDR3 sequence reads: CASSQEDLGTKDGYTF. Here the CDR3 DNA reads TGTGCCAGCAGCCAAGAAGATCTGGGGACAAAGGATGGCTACACCTTC.

The chain couples TRBV18 to TRBJ1-4; TRBD1 might be the D (5 bases). The CDR3 is made up of 15 amino acids. Trimming took off 2 bases at V and 7 bases at J, with 14 bases between the two ends. CDR1 and CDR2 from the germline V gene are KGHSH and LQKENI. The CDR3 DNA reads as TGTGCCAGCTCACCAATTCAGGAGGGGTCTGAAAAACTGTTTTTT. Protein: CASSPIQEGSEKLFF.

The rearrangement uses TRBV6-8 and TRBJ1-1, with a weak D call TRBD1 (5 bases). This CDR3 region has 12 residues. The ends were cut back, 8 bases at V and 3 bases at J, with 10 bases in the middle. CDR1 is MNHGY, CDR2 SAAAGT, per germline. CDR3 amino acids: CASLDKDTEAFF. The CDR3 DNA is TGTGCCAGCTTGGACAAGGACACTGAAGCTTTCTTT.

This chain connects TRBV5-1 to TRBJ2-1; 7 nucleotides line up with TRBD2. V was clipped by 0 bases and J by 7 bases; unmatched bases: 4. Looked up from germline, CDR1 is SGHRS and CDR2 is YFSETQ. This CDR3 has 14 amino acids. The CDR3 sequence is CASSLDRAGNEQFF. DNA for the CDR3: TGCGCCAGCAGCTTGGATCGAGCGGGGAATGAGCAGTTCTTC.

The chain uses TRBV19 and TRBJ2-3; TRBD2 matches at 10 bases. Per germline, CDR1 LNHDA and CDR2 SQIVND (reference sequence). The CDR3 sequence is 13 residues long. After removal of 11 bases from V and 4 bases from J, the junction contained 6 bases not matched to a gene. The CDR3 protein is CAVSGRASDTQYF. As DNA, the CDR3 is TGTGCCGTAAGCGGGAGGGCCTCAGATACGCAGTATTTT.

This rearrangement joins TRBV30 to TRBJ1-2, with D unresolved. Germline CDR1 GTSNPN, CDR2 SVGIG (reference sequence). Deletions cut 4 bases from V and 8 bases from J, with 20 bases between. CDR3 length: 14 residues. CDR3 sequence: CAWTQRKEKDGYTF. CDR3 bases: TGTGCCTGGACCCAACGGAAGGAGAAGGACGGCTACACCTTC.

The rearrangement uses TRBV6-1 and TRBJ2-7, with TRBD2 matching over 8 bases. The CDR3 sequence is 17 residues long. After removal of 1 base from V and 1 base from J, the junction contained 9 bases not matched to a gene. CDR1 and CDR2 from the germline V gene are MNHNS and SASEGT. CDR3 coding DNA: TGTGCCAGCAGTGAAGAACCGGGACTAGGAAGTTCCTACGAGCAGTACTTC. It encodes CASSEEPGLGSSYEQYF.

The chain is built from TRBV19 and TRBJ2-7, with D perhaps matching TRBD2 (5 bases). The CDR3 totals 17 residues. V was clipped by 3 bases and J by 0 bases, with 18 bases between them. The V gene's germline CDR1 is LNHDA and CDR2 SQIVND (reference sequence). The CDR3 DNA reads as TGTGCCAGTAGTATGGCCTCCGTAGCGACAAGCTCCTACGAGCAGTACTTC. Protein sequence: CASSMASVATSSYEQYF.

The J gene is TRBJ2-5, the V gene TRBV11-3; 8 bases match TRBD1. The V gene end was trimmed by 5 bases and the J gene end by 4 bases; junction bases not matched to a gene: 9. The CDR3 sequence is 15 residues long. Germline values: CDR1 SGHNT, CDR2 YENEEA. CDR3 sequence (DNA): TGTGCCAGCAGCCCAACGGACAGGGCCGGAGAGACCCAGTACTTC. Its translation: CASSPTDRAGETQYF.

This clone came up many times. The chain uses TRBV6-8 and TRBJ1-1; TRBD1 might be the D (6 bases). This CDR3 spans 15 amino acids. The V end was cut by 6 bases, the J end by 3 bases, with 17 bases between. The germline CDR1 and CDR2 sequences are MNHGY and SAAAGT. The CDR3 sequence is CASRGGGAGDTEAFF. Here the CDR3 DNA reads TGTGCCAGCAGAGGGGGGGGCGCGGGAGACACTGAAGCTTTCTTT.